The T cell receptor (beta chain) described here comes from a study of response to subunit inactivated influenza vaccine. Study-wide results and limits: A suggestion made by the authors is that each seasonal influenza vaccination recruits few new T cells.

This clonotype was detected only a few times. Its antigen is unknown. TCRdb independently ran MiXCR on the RT-PCR reads; one entry per CDR3 protein. Counted here are around 200,000 distinct CDR3 sequences, around a tenth occurring once; the ten biggest clones make up roughly 11%. Sequences were derived from non-naive T cells sorted from PBMCs, sampled on the day of vaccination. This clonotype was obtained from a middle-aged man who received an inactivated influenza vaccine.

The chain's CDR3 is CAWSVQASYEQYF. The CDR3 DNA follows: TGTGCCTGGAGTGTCCAGGCGAGCTACGAGCAGTACTTC. This rearrangement joins TRBV30 to TRBJ2-7; D is ambiguous. The germline CDR1 and CDR2 sequences are GTSNPN and SVGIG (reference sequence). Trimming took 0 bases from V and 3 from J, leaving 9 bases between them. The CDR3 has 13 amino acids.